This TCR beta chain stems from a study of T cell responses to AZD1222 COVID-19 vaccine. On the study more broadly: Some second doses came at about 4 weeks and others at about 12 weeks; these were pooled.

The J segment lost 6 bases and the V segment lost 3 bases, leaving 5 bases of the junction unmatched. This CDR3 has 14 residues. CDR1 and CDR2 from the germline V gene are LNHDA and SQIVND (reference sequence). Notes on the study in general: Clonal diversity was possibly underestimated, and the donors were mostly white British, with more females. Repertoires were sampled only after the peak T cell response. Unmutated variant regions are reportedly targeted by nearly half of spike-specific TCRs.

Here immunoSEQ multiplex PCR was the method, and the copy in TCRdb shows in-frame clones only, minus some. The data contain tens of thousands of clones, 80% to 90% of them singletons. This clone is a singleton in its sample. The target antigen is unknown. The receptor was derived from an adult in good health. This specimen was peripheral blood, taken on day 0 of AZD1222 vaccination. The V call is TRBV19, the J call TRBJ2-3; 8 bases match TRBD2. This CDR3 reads CASSISSGTDTQYF. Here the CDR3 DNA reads TGTGCCAGTAGTATTAGTAGCGGGACGGATACGCAGTATTTT.